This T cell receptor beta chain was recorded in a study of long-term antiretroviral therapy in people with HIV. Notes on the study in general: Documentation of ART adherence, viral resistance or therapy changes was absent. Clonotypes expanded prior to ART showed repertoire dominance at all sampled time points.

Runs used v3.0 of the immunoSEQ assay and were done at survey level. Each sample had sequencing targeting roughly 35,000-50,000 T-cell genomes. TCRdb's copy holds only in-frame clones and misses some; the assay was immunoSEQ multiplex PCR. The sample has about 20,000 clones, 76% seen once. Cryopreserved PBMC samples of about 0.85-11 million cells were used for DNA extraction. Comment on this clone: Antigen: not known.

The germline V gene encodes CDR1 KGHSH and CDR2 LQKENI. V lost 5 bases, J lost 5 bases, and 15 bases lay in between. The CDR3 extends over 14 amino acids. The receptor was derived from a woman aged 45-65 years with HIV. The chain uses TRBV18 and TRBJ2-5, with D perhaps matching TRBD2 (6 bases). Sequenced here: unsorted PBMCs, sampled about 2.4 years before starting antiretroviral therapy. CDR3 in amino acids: CASSNTSYRETQYF. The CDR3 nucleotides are TGTGCCAGCTCAAACACTAGCTATCGGGAGACCCAGTACTTC.